The present T cell receptor (beta chain) was sequenced within a study of shared clonotypes between healthy human individuals. The CDR3 runs 14 residues. The V end lost 4 bases, the J end lost 3 bases, and 9 bases lay between the germline ends. CDR1 and CDR2 (germline): MGHDK, SYGVNS. Profiling relied on immunoSEQ multiplex PCR, and the TCRdb table lists in-frame clones only, not all of them. The data show 400,000 to 500,000 clones, with roughly 85% seen just once and about 12% held by the top ten. This chain connects TRBV25-1 to TRBJ2-2; the D is unclear. The receptor was isolated from a woman aged 40 to 50 in good health. Some clones in this sample may be carry-over from other donors' samples. Sequenced: PBMCs. As DNA, the CDR3 is TGTGCCAGCAGTGGACCAGGCGACACCGGGGAGCTGTTTTTT. Translating it yields CASSGPGDTGELFF.